This TCR beta chain came from a study of T cells in Graves' hyperthyroidism and ophthalmopathy. CDR3 size: 14 residues. The germline CDR1 and CDR2 sequences are SGHRS and YFSETQ. The V and J ends lost 9 bases and 4 bases respectively, with 14 bases between them. TCR beta CDR3 regions were amplified from RNA. HTBI primers were employed in a first-round RT-PCR of the TCR CDR3. One entry per CDR3 protein, called by TCRdb with MiXCR from the multiplex PCR reads. The sample shows hundreds of thousands of distinct CDR3 sequences, 38% of them seen only once. This clonotype was observed many times. The sample taken for sequencing was blood. This clonotype was obtained from a man younger than 30 with Graves' hyperthyroidism. V gene TRBV5-1 combines with J gene TRBJ2-6, with D uncertain. CDR3 residues: CATRRNGGANVLTF. The CDR3 DNA reads TGCGCCACCCGTAGAAACGGCGGGGCCAACGTCCTGACTTTC. Filled out from reference TRBV5-1 and TRBJ2-6, the complete variable domain reads KAGVTQTPRYLIKTRGQQVTLSCSPISGHRSVSWYQQTPGQGLQFLFEYFSETQRNKGNFPGRFSGRQFSNSRSEMNVSTLELGDSALYLCATRRNGGANVLTFGAGSRLTVL.